These 21 T cell receptor beta chains were all obtained from the same sample, sequenced in a study of T-cell memory formation after mild COVID-19. TCRdb itself ran the 5' RACE reads through MiXCR, one entry per CDR3 protein. Counted here are 150,000 to 200,000 distinct CDR3 sequences, about a sixth occurring once; the ten biggest clones make up 2% to 2.5%. Sequenced: PBMCs or a T cell subset sorted from them (not recorded which). The receptors were gathered from an adult woman who had mild COVID-19 (a few samples of this study predate the infection). Cell type and time point are not known.

This clonotype has just a few counts. This rearrangement joins TRBV7-2 to TRBJ1-2; no reliable D call. Germline assignment: CDR1 SGHTA and CDR2 FQGNSA. The CDR3 runs 11 residues. Trimming took off 5 bases at V and 2 bases at J, with 3 bases between the two ends. CDR3 in amino acids: CASSANYGYTF. The CDR3 bases are TGTGCCAGCAGCGCCAACTATGGCTACACCTTC. Full variable domain (rest looked up from reference TRBV7-2 and TRBJ1-2): GAGVSQSPSNKVTEKGKDVELRCDPISGHTALYWYRQSLGQGLEFLIYFQGNSAPDKSGLPSDRFSAERTGGSVSTLTIQRTQQEDSAVYLCASSANYGYTFGSGTRLTVV.

The V and J genes are TRBV7-3 and TRBJ2-1; D gene ambiguous. This CDR3 has 13 amino acids. CDR1 is SGHTA and CDR2 is FQGTGA in the germline V gene. V lost 2 bases and J lost 6, with 8 bases in between. CDR3 coding DNA: TGTGCCAGCAGCTTACGGCAGACCAATGAGCAGTTCTTC. It yields the protein CASSLRQTNEQFF.

There are a few counts of this clonotype. The gene calls are TRBV4-1 and TRBJ1-6, with D unclear. CDR1 is MGHRA and CDR2 is YSYEKL in the germline V gene. V was pared by 4 bases and J by 8 bases, with 6 bases between. The CDR3 is made up of 12 amino acids. The DNA of the CDR3 is TGCGCCAGCAGCCCGCCCTATTCACCCCTCCACTTT. Protein: CASSPPYSPLHF.

The DNA for the CDR3 is TGTGCCAGCAGTTATGGAGACAGGACCACAGATACGCAGTATTTT. It yields the protein CASSYGDRTTDTQYF. The chain recombines TRBV6-2 or TRBV6-3 with TRBJ2-3; D might be TRBD1 (6 bases). CDR3 length: 15 residues. Looked up from germline, CDR1 is MNHEY and CDR2 is SVGEGT. Trimming shortened V by 3 bases and J by 2 bases, and 12 bases separated the two germline ends.

The table lists this clonotype with a few counts. The rearrangement joins TRBV3-1 to TRBJ1-4; unclear D gene. V lost 2 bases to trimming and J lost 3 bases, with 1 base between them. The CDR3 runs 12 residues. Germline CDR1 reads LGHDT; CDR2 reads YNNKEL (reference sequence). The CDR3 bases are TGTGCCAGCAGCCAATCTAATGAAAAACTGTTTTTT. Protein product: CASSQSNEKLFF.

This rearrangement joins TRBV3-1 to TRBJ2-5; D ambiguous. CDR3 size: 12 residues. V lost 3 bases, J lost 7 bases, and 9 bases lay in between. In germline, CDR1 is LGHDT, CDR2 YNNKEL (reference sequence). CDR3 DNA sequence: TGTGCCAGCAGCCACCTTACGGGGACCCAGTACTTC. Its protein product is CASSHLTGTQYF.

This chain links TRBV11-2 with TRBJ1-2; perhaps TRBD1 as D (5 bases). The germline CDR1 and CDR2 sequences are SGHAT and FQNNGV. The CDR3 runs 15 residues. Trimming stripped 5 bases from V and 1 base from J, with 14 bases between. CDR3: CASSNTGALNYGYTF. CDR3 bases: TGTGCCAGCAGCAACACAGGAGCACTTAACTATGGCTACACCTTC.

The chain employs TRBV20-1 and TRBJ1-5; D unclear. Trimming took off 0 bases at V and 0 bases at J, with 6 bases between the two ends. The CDR3 has 14 residues. Germline assignment: CDR1 DFQATT and CDR2 SNEGSKA (reference sequence). In nucleotides, the CDR3 is TGCAGTGCTAGAGATGGTCCTAGCAATCAGCCCCAGCATTTT. It yields the protein CSARDGPSNQPQHF.

The CDR3 nucleotides are TGTGCCAGCAGTTCTCCACCCGGCGGGGGGATTCTCTCTGGGGCCAACGTCCTGACTTTC. Translated: CASSSPPGGGILSGANVLTF. The rearrangement links TRBV6-5 to TRBJ2-6; TRBD2 matches 8 bases. The V gene's germline CDR1 is MNHEY and CDR2 SVGAGI. V dropped 4 bases and J dropped 0; count of bases not matched to a gene: 14. CDR3 length: 20 residues.

The rearrangement joins TRBV7-9 to TRBJ2-2; the match to TRBD2 covers 9 bases. From germline, CDR1 is SEHNR and CDR2 FQNEAQ (reference sequence). Germline trimming cut 5 bases from V and 5 bases from J; bases unmatched to any gene: 9. The CDR3 is 16 residues long. In DNA, the CDR3 is TGTGCCAGCAGCCCCCAAGCGGGGGGTCTTACCGGGGAGCTGTTTTTT. This translates into CASSPQAGGLTGELFF.

Only a few counts were recorded for this clonotype. The chain links TRBV5-1 to TRBJ2-3, with D unresolved. This CDR3 is built from 14 residues. The germline V and J ends were trimmed by 0 bases and 4 bases, with 9 bases remaining between them. Germline values: CDR1 SGHRS, CDR2 YFSETQ. The CDR3 reads CASSLELASDTQYF. The CDR3 nucleotides read TGCGCCAGCAGCTTGGAGTTAGCATCAGATACGCAGTATTTT.

The rearrangement uses TRBV20-1 and TRBJ2-3, with 7 positions matching TRBD2. V shed 5 bases and J 2 bases; nucleotides not matched to a gene: 1. CDR3 length: 12 amino acids. Germline values: CDR1 DFQATT, CDR2 SNEGSKA (reference sequence). The CDR3: CSALAATDTQYF. The CDR3 DNA is TGCAGTGCTCTAGCGGCCACAGATACGCAGTATTTT.

This clonotype turned up a few times. A clone one base away is much larger, so this may be a read error. The V and J genes are TRBV7-2 and TRBJ2-1; D remains unclear. V gave up 5 bases and J gave up 0 bases, with 5 bases separating them. Germline lookup yields CDR1 SGHTA and CDR2 FQGNSA. The CDR3 consists of 13 residues. The CDR3 DNA is TGTGCCAGCAGCCGAAGCTCCTACAATGAGCAGTTCTTC. This gives the protein CASSRSSYNEQFF.

The V gene is TRBV18, the J gene TRBJ2-1, with TRBD2 identical over 9 bases. CDR1 and CDR2 from the germline V gene are KGHSH and LQKENI. The CDR3 is made up of 14 amino acids. Trimming cost V 0 bases and J 6 bases; bases outside gene matches: 0. CDR3 DNA sequence: TGTGCCAGCTCACCACCAGCGGGGGGCAATGAGCAGTTCTTC. This sequence encodes CASSPPAGGNEQFF.

This rearrangement joins TRBV5-5 to TRBJ2-3; the D gene is possibly TRBD2 (7 bases). Germline values: CDR1 SGHKS, CDR2 YYEKEE (reference sequence). The ends were cut back, 4 bases at V and 3 bases at J, with 12 bases in the middle. This CDR3 is 14 amino acids long. CDR3 sequence reads: CASSAGGLTDTQYF. In nucleotides, the CDR3 is TGTGCCAGCAGCGCCGGGGGGCTGACAGATACGCAGTATTTT. Full variable domain (outside the CDR3, taken from reference TRBV5-5 and TRBJ2-3): DAGVTQSPTHLIKTRGQQVTLRCSPISGHKSVSWYQQVLGQGPQFIFQYYEKEERGRGNFPDRFSARQFPNYSSELNVNALLLGDSALYLCASSAGGLTDTQYFGPGTRLTVL.

The J gene is TRBJ2-2, the V gene TRBV7-2; 13 positions match TRBD2. The CDR3 loop spans 17 amino acids. CDR1 is SGHTA, CDR2 FQGNSA, per germline. The J segment lost 4 bases and the V segment lost 5 bases, leaving 7 bases of the junction unmatched. The CDR3 protein is CASSPTSGGSLTGELFF. The DNA of the CDR3 is TGTGCCAGCAGCCCGACTAGCGGGGGGTCTCTCACCGGGGAGCTGTTTTTT.

The V call is TRBV7-9, the J call TRBJ1-1, with D possibly TRBD1 on 6 matching bases. The CDR3 consists of 12 residues. The germline CDR1 and CDR2 sequences are SEHNR and FQNEAQ (reference sequence). The ends were cut back, 5 bases at V and 11 bases at J, with 15 bases in the middle. The CDR3 protein is CASSQGPGEAFF. Written as DNA, the CDR3 is TGTGCCAGCAGCCAAGGTCCAGGGGAGGCTTTCTTT.

The chain uses TRBV29-1 and TRBJ1-2, with 7 bases fitting TRBD1. The junction had 11 bases not matched to a gene; V was cut back by 6 bases and J by 4 bases. The germline CDR1 and CDR2 sequences are SQVTM and ANQGSEA. The CDR3 runs to 14 residues. In nucleotides, the CDR3 is TGCAGCGTGAGGACAGGCCCGACCCTCTATGGCTACACCTTC. Translating gives CSVRTGPTLYGYTF.

This clonotype was seen more than once but under ten times. The V gene is TRBV30, the J gene TRBJ2-2; D ambiguous. This CDR3 spans 16 amino acids. Deletions cut 2 bases from V and 1 base from J, with 14 bases between. Germline values: CDR1 GTSNPN, CDR2 SVGIG (reference sequence). The CDR3: CAWSPRTVRNTGELFF. CDR3 sequence (DNA): TGTGCCTGGAGTCCAAGGACGGTGAGGAACACCGGGGAGCTGTTTTTT.

This chain connects TRBV20-1 to TRBJ2-2; perhaps TRBD2 as D (6 bases). CDR1 is DFQATT, CDR2 SNEGSKA, per germline (reference sequence). The CDR3 runs to 15 residues. The germline V and J ends were trimmed by 6 bases and 1 base, with 15 bases remaining between them. This chain's CDR3 is CSAPSRRENTGELFF. The CDR3 DNA sequence: TGCAGTGCCCCTAGTAGGAGGGAGAACACCGGGGAGCTGTTTTTT.

This sequence joins TRBV7-8 and TRBJ2-7; maybe TRBD1 (6 bases). This CDR3 comprises 16 residues. The germline CDR1 and CDR2 sequences are SGHVS and FQNEAQ. Deletions cut 6 bases from V and 0 bases from J, with 18 bases between. The CDR3 loop reads CASSVGHRASSYEQYF. CDR3 in DNA: TGTGCCAGCAGTGTAGGGCACAGGGCGAGCTCCTACGAGCAGTACTTC.